This T cell receptor (beta chain) was identified in a study of blood T cells in healthy people across ages. The authors ran a second PCR of roughly 6 to 11 cycles using a sample-barcoded 5' primer and a J-beta primer mix. TCRdb passed the 5' RACE reads through MiXCR, listing each CDR3 protein once. Altogether 700,000 to 900,000 distinct CDR3 sequences are present, roughly 50% being singletons, with the ten largest covering about 38%. For this clonotype: As yet, its antigen is unknown.

Per sample, a minimum of 6 million PBMCs were isolated. V was cut by 4 bases and J by 2 bases, with 12 bases left in between. Germline V gene lookup returns CDR1 DFQATT and CDR2 SNEGSKA (reference sequence). The CDR3 totals 13 residues. Study results and caveats: Older individuals had lower TCR beta diversity per million T cells (the decline was roughly linear).

The receptor was isolated from a man older than 75 in good health. The chain links TRBV20-1 to TRBJ2-7; D is possibly TRBD2 (5 bases). What was sequenced was blood. The CDR3 nucleotides read TGCAGTGCTAACATAGCGAAGGCCTACGAGCAGTACTTC. This sequence encodes CSANIAKAYEQYF.